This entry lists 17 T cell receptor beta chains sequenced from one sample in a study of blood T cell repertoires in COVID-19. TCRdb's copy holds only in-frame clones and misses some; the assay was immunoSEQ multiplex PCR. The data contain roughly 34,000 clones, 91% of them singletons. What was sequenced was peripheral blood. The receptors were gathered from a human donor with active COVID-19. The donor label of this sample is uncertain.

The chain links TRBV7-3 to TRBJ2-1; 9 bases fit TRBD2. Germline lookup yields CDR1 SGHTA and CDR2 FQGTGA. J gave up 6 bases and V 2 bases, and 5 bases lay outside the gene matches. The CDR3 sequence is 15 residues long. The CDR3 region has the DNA TGTGCCAGCAGCTTAGCGGGAGGGCCTGGCAATGAGCAGTTCTTC. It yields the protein CASSLAGGPGNEQFF.

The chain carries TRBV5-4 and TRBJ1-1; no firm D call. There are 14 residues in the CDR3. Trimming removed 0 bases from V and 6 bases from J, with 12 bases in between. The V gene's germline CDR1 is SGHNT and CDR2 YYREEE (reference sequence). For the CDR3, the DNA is TGTGCCAGCAGCTTGGACAGTGGGAGCGCTGAAGCTTTCTTT. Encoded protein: CASSLDSGSAEAFF.

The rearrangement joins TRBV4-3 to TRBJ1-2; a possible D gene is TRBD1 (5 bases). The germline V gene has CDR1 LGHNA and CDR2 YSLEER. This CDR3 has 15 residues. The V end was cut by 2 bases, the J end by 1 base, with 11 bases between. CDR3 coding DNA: TGCGCCAGCAGCCAAACCATCGGGGGTAACTATGGCTACACCTTC. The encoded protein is CASSQTIGGNYGYTF.

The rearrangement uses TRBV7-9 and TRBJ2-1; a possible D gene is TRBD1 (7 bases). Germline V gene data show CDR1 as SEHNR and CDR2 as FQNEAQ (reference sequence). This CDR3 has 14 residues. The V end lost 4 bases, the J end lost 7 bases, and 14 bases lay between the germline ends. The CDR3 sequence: CASSSGGTANEQFF. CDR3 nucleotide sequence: TGTGCCAGCAGCTCTGGGGGGACAGCTAATGAGCAGTTCTTC.

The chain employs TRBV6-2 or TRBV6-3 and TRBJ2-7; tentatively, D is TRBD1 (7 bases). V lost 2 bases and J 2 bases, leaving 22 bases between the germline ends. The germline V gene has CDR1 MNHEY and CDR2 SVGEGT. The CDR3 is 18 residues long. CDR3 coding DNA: TGTGCCAGCAGTTACCCGACACGCGGGACAGAGGGGCCCTACGAGCAGTACTTC. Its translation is CASSYPTRGTEGPYEQYF.

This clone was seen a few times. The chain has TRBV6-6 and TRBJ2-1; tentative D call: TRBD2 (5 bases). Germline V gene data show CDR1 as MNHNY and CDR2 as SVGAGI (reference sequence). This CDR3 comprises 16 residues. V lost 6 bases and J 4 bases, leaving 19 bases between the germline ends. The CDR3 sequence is CASRPDYSRFYNEQFF. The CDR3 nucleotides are TGTGCCAGCAGACCCGACTATAGCAGGTTTTACAATGAGCAGTTCTTC.

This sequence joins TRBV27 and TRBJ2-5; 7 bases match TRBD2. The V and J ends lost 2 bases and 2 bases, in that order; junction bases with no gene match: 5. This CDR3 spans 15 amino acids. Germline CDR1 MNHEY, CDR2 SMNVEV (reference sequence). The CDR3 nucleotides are TGTGCCAGCAGTTTACTTTGGGGGGGACAAGAGACCCAGTACTTC. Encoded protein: CASSLLWGGQETQYF.

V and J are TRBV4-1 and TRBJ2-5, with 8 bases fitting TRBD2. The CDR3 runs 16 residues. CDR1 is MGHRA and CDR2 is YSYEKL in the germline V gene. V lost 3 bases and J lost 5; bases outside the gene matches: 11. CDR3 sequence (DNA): TGCGCCAGCAGCCAGGCGGTCGGGGGGGAAGGGGAGACCCAGTACTTC. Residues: CASSQAVGGEGETQYF.

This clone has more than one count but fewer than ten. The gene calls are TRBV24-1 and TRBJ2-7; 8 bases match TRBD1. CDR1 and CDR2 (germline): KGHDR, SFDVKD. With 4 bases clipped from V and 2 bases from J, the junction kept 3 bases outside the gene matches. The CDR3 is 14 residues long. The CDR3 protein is CATSETGGTYEQYF. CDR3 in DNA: TGTGCCACCAGTGAAACAGGGGGTACCTACGAGCAGTACTTC.

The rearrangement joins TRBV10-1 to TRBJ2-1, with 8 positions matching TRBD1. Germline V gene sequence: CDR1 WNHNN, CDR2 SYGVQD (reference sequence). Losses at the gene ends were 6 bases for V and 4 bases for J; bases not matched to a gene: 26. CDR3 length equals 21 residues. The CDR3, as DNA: TGCGCCAGCAGCGACAGGTCGTTTGGACAGGGTAAAAGGGGCCGGTACAATGAGCAGTTCTTC. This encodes CASSDRSFGQGKRGRYNEQFF.

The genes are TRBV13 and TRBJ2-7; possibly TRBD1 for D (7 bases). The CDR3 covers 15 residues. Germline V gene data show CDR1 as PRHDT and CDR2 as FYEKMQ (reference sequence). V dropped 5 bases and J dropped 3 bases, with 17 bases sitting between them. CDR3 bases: TGTGCCAGCAGCGTCACAGGGGAGGTCGGCTACGAGCAGTACTTC. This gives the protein CASSVTGEVGYEQYF. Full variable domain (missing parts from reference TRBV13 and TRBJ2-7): AAGVIQSPRHLIKEKRETATLKCYPIPRHDTVYWYQQGPGQDPQFLISFYEKMQSDKGSIPDRFSAQQFSDYHSELNMSSLELGDSALYFCASSVTGEVGYEQYFGPGTRLTVT.

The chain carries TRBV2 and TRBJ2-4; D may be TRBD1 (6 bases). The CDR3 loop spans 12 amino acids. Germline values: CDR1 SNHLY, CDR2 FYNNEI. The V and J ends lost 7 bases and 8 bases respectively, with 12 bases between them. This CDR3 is CASTGTSYIQYF. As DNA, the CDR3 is TGTGCCAGCACAGGGACAAGTTACATTCAGTACTTC.

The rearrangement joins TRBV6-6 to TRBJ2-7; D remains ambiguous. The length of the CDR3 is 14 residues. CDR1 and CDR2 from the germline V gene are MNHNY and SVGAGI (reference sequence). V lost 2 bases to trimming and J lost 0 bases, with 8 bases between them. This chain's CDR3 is CASSYGQNSYEQYF. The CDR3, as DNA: TGTGCCAGCAGTTACGGTCAGAACTCCTACGAGCAGTACTTC.

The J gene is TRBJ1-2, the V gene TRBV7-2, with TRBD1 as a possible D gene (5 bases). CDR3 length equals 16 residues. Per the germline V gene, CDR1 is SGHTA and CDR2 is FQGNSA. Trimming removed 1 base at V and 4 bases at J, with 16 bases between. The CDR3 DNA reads TGTGCCAGCAGCTTAGGAGGATTGGGACTCACCTATGGCTACACCTTC. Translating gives CASSLGGLGLTYGYTF. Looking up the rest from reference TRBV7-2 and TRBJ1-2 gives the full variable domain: GAGVSQSPSNKVTEKGKDVELRCDPISGHTALYWYRQSLGQGLEFLIYFQGNSAPDKSGLPSDRFSAERTGGSVSTLTIQRTQQEDSAVYLCASSLGGLGLTYGYTFGSGTRLTVV.

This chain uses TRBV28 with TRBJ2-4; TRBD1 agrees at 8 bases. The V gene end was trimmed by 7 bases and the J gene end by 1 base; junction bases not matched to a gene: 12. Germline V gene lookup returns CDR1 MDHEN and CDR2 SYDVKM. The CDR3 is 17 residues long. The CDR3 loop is CASTQNLRGLAKNIQYF. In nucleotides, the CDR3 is TGTGCCAGCACTCAGAACCTCAGGGGGCTGGCCAAAAACATTCAGTACTTC.

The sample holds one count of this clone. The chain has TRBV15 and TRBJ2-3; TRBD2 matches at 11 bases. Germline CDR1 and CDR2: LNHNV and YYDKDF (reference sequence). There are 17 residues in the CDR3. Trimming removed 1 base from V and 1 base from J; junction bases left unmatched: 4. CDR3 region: CATSRGKLAGGTDTQYF. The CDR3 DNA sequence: TGTGCCACCAGCAGAGGCAAACTAGCGGGGGGCACAGATACGCAGTATTTT.

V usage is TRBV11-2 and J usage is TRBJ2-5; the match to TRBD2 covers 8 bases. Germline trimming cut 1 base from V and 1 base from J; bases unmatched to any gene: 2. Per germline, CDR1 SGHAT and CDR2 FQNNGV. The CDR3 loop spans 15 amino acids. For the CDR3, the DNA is TGTGCCAGCAGCTTAGCGGGGGGGTCCCAAGAGACCCAGTACTTC. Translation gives CASSLAGGSQETQYF.